This T cell receptor beta chain was recovered during a study of radiotherapy plus CTLA-4 blockade in lung cancer. Sequencing used immunoSEQ multiplex PCR; TCRdb keeps in-frame clones, though not all of them. The table lists about 87,000 clones, about 87% of them singletons. CDR1 is SGHTS, CDR2 YDEGEE, per germline. CDR3 length: 15 amino acids. Trimming pared 0 bases from V and 2 bases from J, leaving 9 bases between. This TCR came from a human donor with non-small cell lung cancer that progressed on radiotherapy plus ipilimumab. The specimen was peripheral blood, collected from a patient treated with radiotherapy plus ipilimumab. The chain couples TRBV5-8 to TRBJ1-5, with D maybe TRBD1 (6 bases). The CDR3 DNA sequence: TGTGCCAGCAGCTTGGACAGGGTTCGCAATCAGCCCCAGCATTTT. Translated, it gives CASSLDRVRNQPQHF.